These 21 T cell receptor beta chains were sequenced from one sample in a study of Ad26.COV2.S vaccination and SARS-CoV-2 variants (dated by TCRdb to about 2021). Libraries were built with the immunoSEQ multiplex PCR assay. Held by TCRdb, this immuneACCESS table contains in-frame sequences only and omits some clones. Under half of the omission traces to an unresolved V gene where checked; the cause of the rest is unknown. The sample contains a few hundred thousand clones, more than 75% of them found a single time. The ten most abundant clones make up around 3.6% of the sample. Sample treatment or condition, as interpreted from the label and publication: around 19 received Ad26.COV2.S at low or high dose, single or two shots; five or six received placebo; per-sample allocation not given. For vaccine and placebo recipients, repertoires were sequenced using samples collected on day 63 after the first injection.

Sequenced here: peripheral blood, sampled in a trial of Ad26.COV2.S vaccine versus placebo. The receptors derive from a person aged 18-60 years who received the Ad26.COV2.S COVID-19 vaccine or a placebo.

The gene calls are TRBV14 and TRBJ1-2; tentative D call: TRBD1 (5 bases). CDR3 size: 15 residues. V was cut by 1 base and J by 2 bases, with 11 bases left in between. Looked up from germline, CDR1 is SGHDN and CDR2 is FVKESK. CDR3 DNA: TGTGCCAGCAGCCAAGTAGGAGGGGTCAACTATGGCTACACCTTC. Translating gives CASSQVGGVNYGYTF.

V gene TRBV4-3 combines with J gene TRBJ2-3, with D possibly matching TRBD2 (5 bases). This CDR3 has 15 residues. The germline V gene has CDR1 LGHNA and CDR2 YSLEER. V was trimmed by 1 base and J by 1 base, leaving 9 bases between them. CDR3 sequence (DNA): TGCGCCAGCAGCCAAGTATACGGGGGCACAGATACGCAGTATTTT. Encoded protein: CASSQVYGGTDTQYF.

This clone was observed a few times. The chain combines TRBV4-2 with TRBJ1-2; 7 positions agree with TRBD1. CDR1 and CDR2 from the germline V gene are LGHNA and YNFKEQ. V was pared by 5 bases and J by 4 bases, with 7 bases of the junction left unmatched. This CDR3 has 14 amino acids. The CDR3 reads CASSAGQAGYGYTF. In nucleotides, the CDR3 is TGTGCCAGCAGCGCCGGACAGGCGGGCTATGGCTACACCTTC.

The chain joins TRBV5-1 to TRBJ2-5; D is perhaps TRBD1 (6 bases). The CDR3 consists of 13 residues. Trimming left V 4 bases short and J 4 bases short, with 11 bases between. The germline gives CDR1 SGHRS, CDR2 YFSETQ. The CDR3 DNA is TGCGCCAGCAGCGTGGACAGAGGAGAGACCCAGTACTTC. Translation: CASSVDRGETQYF.

This clone was counted between two and nine times. The genes are TRBV21-1 and TRBJ1-5; the table's TRBD1 call for D was not verified on the DNA. TRBV21-1 counts as a pseudogene. The CDR3 has 18 residues. The CDR3 protein is CASSNKPGDHPSNQPQHF. The DNA for the CDR3 is TGTGCCAGCAGCAATAAGCCAGGGGATCATCCCAGCAATCAGCCCCAGCATTTT.

The chain recombines TRBV11-2 with TRBJ1-2, with D perhaps TRBD1 (5 bases). There are 14 residues in the CDR3. Trimming shortened V by 0 bases and J by 4 bases, and 9 bases separated the two germline ends. Germline-derived CDR1 and CDR2 are SGHAT and FQNNGV. CDR3 coding DNA: TGTGCCAGCAGCTTAGAAAAGGGGATCTATGGCTACACCTTC. Residues: CASSLEKGIYGYTF.

The rearrangement links TRBV7-9 to TRBJ2-3; maybe TRBD1 (5 bases). Trimming removed 3 bases at V and 6 bases at J, with 13 bases between. The CDR3 has 14 residues. Germline-derived CDR1 and CDR2 are SEHNR and FQNEAQ (reference sequence). CDR3: CASSFTQDTDTQYF. In nucleotides, the CDR3 is TGTGCCAGCAGCTTTACCCAGGACACGGATACGCAGTATTTT.

This rearrangement joins TRBV15 to TRBJ1-1, with D perhaps matching TRBD1 (6 bases). The germline gives CDR1 LNHNV, CDR2 YYDKDF (reference sequence). V gave up 2 bases and J gave up 7 bases, with 17 bases separating them. The CDR3 length is 15 residues. The CDR3 DNA sequence: TGTGCCACCAGCAGACCACCCTTCGGGGGGCTTGAAGCTTTCTTT. It specifies CATSRPPFGGLEAFF.

This clone has a single count. The V gene is TRBV30, the J gene TRBJ1-1, with a possible D match to TRBD1 (5 bases). V dropped 5 bases and J dropped 1 base, with 8 bases sitting between them. The CDR3 runs 12 residues. The V gene's germline CDR1 is GTSNPN and CDR2 SVGIG (reference sequence). As DNA, the CDR3 is TGTGCCTGGGGGACTGGGAACACTGAAGCTTTCTTT. Protein: CAWGTGNTEAFF.

The genes are TRBV3-1 (or the pseudogene TRBV3-2) and TRBJ1-1; D gene ambiguous. This CDR3 has 13 residues. The V gene's germline CDR1 is LGHDT and CDR2 YNNKEL (reference sequence). V shed 4 bases and J shed 11 bases, with 17 bases lying between them. CDR3 sequence (DNA): TGTGCCAGCAGCCGGTACCAGGCTTCTCGTGCTTTCTTT. This gives the protein CASSRYQASRAFF.

The V call is TRBV19, the J call TRBJ2-1, with 10 bases matching TRBD1. This CDR3 has 15 residues. CDR1 and CDR2 from the germline V gene are LNHDA and SQIVND (reference sequence). With V trimmed by 6 bases and J by 2 bases, 4 bases remained unmatched. CDR3 nucleotide sequence: TGTGCCAGTAGGCCGGACAGGGGGACCTACAATGAGCAGTTCTTC. Translated: CASRPDRGTYNEQFF.

The CDR3 reads CASSSAGSEAFF. Here the CDR3 DNA reads TGTGCCAGCAGCTCCGCGGGGAGTGAAGCTTTCTTT. This chain links TRBV7-8 with TRBJ1-1; D is uncertain. This CDR3 is 12 amino acids long. V lost 4 bases and J 7 bases, leaving 10 bases between the germline ends. CDR1 is SGHVS and CDR2 is FQNEAQ in the germline V gene.

The chain employs TRBV19 and TRBJ1-5, with D maybe TRBD1 (5 bases). V was cut by 3 bases and J by 8 bases, with 11 bases left in between. Germline assignment: CDR1 LNHDA and CDR2 SQIVND (reference sequence). This CDR3 is 13 amino acids long. CDR3 DNA: TGTGCCAGTAGTATGGGGACTGCTAAGCCCCAGCATTTT. Protein: CASSMGTAKPQHF. The full variable domain, its missing parts supplied by reference TRBV19 and TRBJ1-5, is DGGITQSPKYLFRKEGQNVTLSCEQNLNHDAMYWYRQDPGQGLRLIYYSQIVNDFQKGDIAEGYSVSREKKESFPLTVTSAQKNPTAFYLCASSMGTAKPQHFGDGTRLSIL.

The genes are TRBV19 and TRBJ2-5; 9 bases agree with TRBD1. Germline CDR1 LNHDA, CDR2 SQIVND (reference sequence). V dropped 5 bases and J dropped 1; count of bases not matched to a gene: 8. This CDR3 is 16 amino acids long. CDR3 loop: CASSEIRGQGQETQYF. CDR3 coding DNA: TGTGCCAGTAGTGAGATCCGGGGACAGGGCCAAGAGACCCAGTACTTC.

This clone has only a few counts. This sequence joins TRBV4-1 and TRBJ2-1; TRBD2 matches 7 bases. V was pared by 0 bases and J by 4 bases, with 6 bases of the junction left unmatched. Germline CDR1 reads MGHRA; CDR2 reads YSYEKL. CDR3 size: 16 residues. CDR3 sequence reads: CASSQDTQRGYNEQFF. The DNA of the CDR3 is TGCGCCAGCAGCCAAGATACCCAGCGGGGTTACAATGAGCAGTTCTTC.

The chain joins TRBV21-1 to TRBJ1-3; the table's D call of TRBD1 was not tested on the DNA. TRBV21-1 is labeled a pseudogene. The CDR3 has 17 residues. DNA for the CDR3: TGTGCCAGCAGCAAAGGATCCCCCTCATCCAAGGGGAACACCATATATTTT. As protein: CASSKGSPSSKGNTIYF.

This chain links TRBV5-1 with TRBJ2-1; D is possibly TRBD1 (6 bases). The germline V gene encodes CDR1 SGHRS and CDR2 YFSETQ. V was trimmed by 2 bases and J by 9 bases, leaving 12 bases between them. The CDR3 length is 13 residues. The CDR3 DNA is TGCGCCAGCAGCTTTGGACAGCTGCGTGAGCAGTTCTTC. It yields the protein CASSFGQLREQFF.

This chain links TRBV7-3 with TRBJ2-5, with D possibly TRBD1 on 6 matching bases. The length of the CDR3 is 15 residues. CDR1 is SGHTA, CDR2 FQGTGA, per germline. Trimming pared 4 bases from V and 5 bases from J, leaving 17 bases between. DNA for the CDR3: TGTGCCAGCAGCTCTTCAGGGGTTGAGTCGGAGACCCAGTACTTC. Its protein product is CASSSSGVESETQYF.

The CDR3 region is CASSLGGGYNSPLHF. The CDR3 DNA reads TGTGCCAGCAGCTTAGGCGGGGGGTATAATTCACCCCTCCACTTT. This rearrangement joins TRBV7-2 to TRBJ1-6; tentatively, D is TRBD1 (5 bases). The germline V gene encodes CDR1 SGHTA and CDR2 FQGNSA. With 1 base removed from V and 4 bases from J, the gap between germline ends came to 8 bases. The CDR3 contains 15 residues. Full variable domain (outside the CDR3, taken from reference TRBV7-2 and TRBJ1-6): GAGVSQSPSNKVTEKGKDVELRCDPISGHTALYWYRQSLGQGLEFLIYFQGNSAPDKSGLPSDRFSAERTGGSVSTLTIQRTQQEDSAVYLCASSLGGGYNSPLHFGNGTRLTVT.

The rearrangement links TRBV7-8 to TRBJ1-1; D possibly corresponds to TRBD1 (5 bases). The length of the CDR3 is 16 residues. From germline, CDR1 is SGHVS and CDR2 FQNEAQ. Trimming shortened V by 4 bases and J by 4 bases, and 19 bases separated the two germline ends. The CDR3 loop is CASSSRGRRGPTEAFF. In DNA, the CDR3 is TGTGCCAGCAGCTCACGAGGAAGACGGGGACCCACTGAAGCTTTCTTT.

The V call is TRBV6-5, the J call TRBJ1-2; TRBD1 is a possible D gene (5 bases). The V gene lost 11 bases and the J gene lost 1 base, with 14 bases spanning the gap. CDR3 length: 13 residues. Germline CDR1 reads MNHEY; CDR2 reads SVGAGI. The DNA of the CDR3 is TGTGCCGCGGAGGGACGCCTTAACTATGGCTACACCTTC. This encodes CAAEGRLNYGYTF.